A single sample gave rise to the 5 T cell receptor beta chains below, sequenced in a study of blood T cell repertoires in COVID-19. Clones were sequenced by immunoSEQ multiplex PCR, and TCRdb holds only the in-frame ones, with some missing. Of tens of thousands of clones detected, roughly four fifths appear once; the ten largest clones hold 5.5% to 7.5%. The sequenced sample consisted of peripheral blood. The receptors were gathered from a middle-aged man with active or convalescent COVID-19.

J is TRBJ1-4 and V is TRBV28; 10 bases match TRBD1. The V gene end was trimmed by 5 bases and the J gene end by 8 bases; junction bases not matched to a gene: 8. Germline CDR1 reads MDHEN; CDR2 reads SYDVKM. The CDR3 is 15 amino acids. The chain's CDR3 is CASSGGGTGEEKLFF. CDR3 nucleotides: TGTGCCAGCAGTGGGGGCGGGACAGGGGAAGAAAAACTGTTTTTT.

The chain recombines TRBV7-6 with TRBJ2-2; D perhaps matches TRBD1 (6 bases). The CDR3 is 16 amino acids. From germline, CDR1 is SGHVS and CDR2 FNYEAQ. Trimming left V 1 base short and J 0 bases short, with 9 bases between. CDR3: CASSLGPGANTGELFF. The CDR3, as DNA: TGTGCCAGCAGCTTAGGACCAGGGGCGAACACCGGGGAGCTGTTTTTT.

This clone appeared once. The rearrangement joins TRBV28 to TRBJ2-3, with TRBD2 matching 7 bases. Germline V lookup: CDR1 MDHEN, CDR2 SYDVKM. The junction had 6 bases not matched to a gene; V was cut back by 3 bases and J by 0 bases. The CDR3 is 16 residues long. The CDR3 sequence is CASSLLPAGSTDTQYF. CDR3 DNA sequence: TGTGCCAGCAGTTTGCTCCCAGCGGGGAGCACAGATACGCAGTATTTT.

The V gene is TRBV12-2, the J gene TRBJ2-2; the table assigns TRBD1, which was not confirmed against the DNA. TRBV12-2 is shown as a pseudogene. CDR3 size: 19 residues. The CDR3 loop is CASRFTLPRQGPNTGELFF. The CDR3 bases are TGTGCAAGTCGCTTCACTCTCCCAAGACAGGGACCGAACACCGGGGAGCTGTTTTTT.

The table lists this clone with a few counts. This rearrangement joins TRBV5-1 to TRBJ1-4; D is undetermined. The CDR3 totals 14 residues. Trimming left V 4 bases short and J 5 bases short, with 12 bases between. CDR1 is SGHRS and CDR2 is YFSETQ in the germline V gene. CDR3 in DNA: TGCGCCAGCAGCCGGGAAGGGCCCAATGAAAAACTGTTTTTT. This sequence encodes CASSREGPNEKLFF.